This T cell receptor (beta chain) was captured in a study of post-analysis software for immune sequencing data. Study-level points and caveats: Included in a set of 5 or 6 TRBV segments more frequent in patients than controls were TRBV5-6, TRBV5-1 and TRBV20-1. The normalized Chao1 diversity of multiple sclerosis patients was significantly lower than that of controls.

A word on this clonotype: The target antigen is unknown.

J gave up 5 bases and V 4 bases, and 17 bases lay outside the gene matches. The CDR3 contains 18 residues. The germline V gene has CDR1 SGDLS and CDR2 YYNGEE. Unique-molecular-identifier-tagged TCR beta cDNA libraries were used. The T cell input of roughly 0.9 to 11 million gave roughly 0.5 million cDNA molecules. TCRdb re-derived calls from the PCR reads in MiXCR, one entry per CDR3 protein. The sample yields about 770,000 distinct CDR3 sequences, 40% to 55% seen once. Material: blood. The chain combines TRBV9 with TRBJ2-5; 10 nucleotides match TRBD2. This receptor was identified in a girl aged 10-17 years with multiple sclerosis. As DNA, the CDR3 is TGTGCCAGCAGCCTCAGAGGCGTAGCGGGAGGACCGCCGGAGACCCAGTACTTC. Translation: CASSLRGVAGGPPETQYF.